Following are 10 T cell receptor beta chains from one sample sequenced in a study of Graves' ophthalmopathy and Graves' hyperthyroidism. Transcripts of RNA were the source for amplifying TCR beta CDR3 regions. Second-round multiplex PCR came after first-round RT-PCR with HTBI primers. MiXCR was run by TCRdb on the multiplex PCR reads, yielding one entry per CDR3 protein. The table lists 200,000 to 250,000 distinct CDR3 sequences, about 32% of them singletons, with about 9.3% in the top ten. Sequencing input: peripheral blood. The receptors shown here come from a man aged 50-59 years with Graves' ophthalmopathy.

The V call is TRBV13, the J call TRBJ2-7; 10 nucleotides line up with TRBD2. J was trimmed by 4 bases and V by 1 base; bases with no gene match: 7. CDR1 is PRHDT and CDR2 is FYEKMQ in the germline V gene (reference sequence). The CDR3 spans 16 residues. The CDR3 region has the DNA TGTGCCAGCAGCTTAGCGGATAGCGGGGGGATATACGAGCAGTACTTC. It codes for CASSLADSGGIYEQYF. Complete variable domain (other parts from reference TRBV13 and TRBJ2-7): AAGVIQSPRHLIKEKRETATLKCYPIPRHDTVYWYQQGPGQDPQFLISFYEKMQSDKGSIPDRFSAQQFSDYHSELNMSSLELGDSALYFCASSLADSGGIYEQYFGPGTRLTVT.

This clonotype showed up just once. The chain is built from TRBV29-1 and TRBJ2-7, with 8 bases lining up with TRBD2. With V trimmed by 7 bases and J by 6 bases, 14 bases remained unmatched. CDR1 and CDR2 from the germline V gene are SQVTM and ANQGSEA. The CDR3 has 14 amino acids. DNA for the CDR3: TGCAGCGCGAACGCGGGACTAGTGGGTGGCGAGCAGTACTTC. Amino acid sequence: CSANAGLVGGEQYF.

This clonotype has ten or more counts. V gene TRBV7-9 combines with J gene TRBJ2-7, with 8 bases fitting TRBD1. V was clipped by 7 bases and J by 3 bases; unmatched bases: 11. Per germline, CDR1 SEHNR and CDR2 FQNEAQ (reference sequence). This CDR3 has 15 amino acids. CDR3 sequence reads: CASTHPGQEVYEQYF. The CDR3 DNA reads as TGTGCCAGCACCCACCCGGGACAGGAAGTCTACGAGCAGTACTTC.

The table lists this clonotype with many counts. The rearrangement links TRBV25-1 to TRBJ2-7; D perhaps matches TRBD2 (5 bases). The germline V gene encodes CDR1 MGHDK and CDR2 SYGVNS. V dropped 4 bases and J dropped 5 bases, with 6 bases sitting between them. The CDR3 is 11 residues long. The CDR3 sequence: CASSGSDEQYF. The CDR3 DNA reads as TGTGCCAGCAGTGGTAGCGACGAGCAGTACTTC.

The chain combines TRBV6-1 with TRBJ2-2, with TRBD1 identical over 10 bases. The CDR3 spans 16 residues. The ends lost 5 bases at V and 5 bases at J; junction bases unmatched: 8. Germline loops: CDR1 MNHNS, CDR2 SASEGT. This CDR3 is CASSRLWGQGTGELFF. DNA for the CDR3: TGTGCCAGCAGTCGTCTTTGGGGACAGGGGACCGGGGAGCTGTTTTTT.

This rearrangement joins TRBV12-5 to TRBJ1-5; no clear D. The CDR3 totals 14 residues. Germline CDR1 reads LGHNT; CDR2 reads FRNRAP. Trimming removed 3 bases from V and 5 bases from J, with 11 bases in between. CDR3 in amino acids: CASGFQLGDQPQHF. The CDR3 DNA sequence: TGTGCTAGTGGTTTCCAGCTTGGCGATCAGCCCCAGCATTTT.

The sample holds many counts of this clonotype. V is TRBV19 and J is TRBJ2-7, with D maybe TRBD2 (6 bases). Deletions cut 6 bases from V and 2 bases from J, with 17 bases between. Germline CDR1 reads LNHDA; CDR2 reads SQIVND (reference sequence). The CDR3 length is 15 residues. The CDR3 loop reads CASRGTGAGTYEQYF. The CDR3 DNA reads as TGTGCCAGTAGAGGAACGGGAGCTGGGACCTACGAGCAGTACTTC.

This clonotype was found many times. The DNA for the CDR3 is TGTGCCAGCAGCTTGAGGGGAGGAGGAAACACTGAAGCTTTCTTT. Encoded protein: CASSLRGGGNTEAFF. The chain carries TRBV7-2 and TRBJ1-1; TRBD1 might be the D (5 bases). Germline assignment: CDR1 SGHTA and CDR2 FQGNSA. V was clipped by 3 bases and J by 2 bases, with 13 bases between them. The CDR3 spans 15 residues.

This clonotype was seen a few times. The chain recombines TRBV5-1 with TRBJ2-2; 8 positions match TRBD2. Unmatched junction bases numbered 12, after V lost 4 bases and J lost 4 bases. The length of the CDR3 is 17 residues. Per the germline V gene, CDR1 is SGHRS and CDR2 is YFSETQ. The CDR3 here is CASSPLAGSRTTGELFF. CDR3 coding DNA: TGCGCCAGCAGCCCTCTAGCGGGCAGCCGGACCACCGGGGAGCTGTTTTTT.

This chain uses TRBV19 with TRBJ1-5; 7 bases are shared with TRBD1. CDR1 is LNHDA and CDR2 is SQIVND in the germline V gene (reference sequence). The trim removed 7 bases at V and 0 bases at J, leaving 12 bases unmatched. The CDR3 runs to 17 residues. The CDR3 spells CASKPRDSDYSNQPQHF. CDR3 sequence (DNA): TGTGCCAGTAAGCCCCGGGACAGTGATTATAGCAATCAGCCCCAGCATTTT.